Below, 20 T cell receptor beta chains from the same sample are listed, as sequenced in a study of regulatory T cells in long-lasting Graves disease. The time point was: newly diagnosed GD, antithyroid drugs for less than 3 months. Generation of the TCR library employed RNA extracted from PBMCs. CDR3 regions were amplified by Arm-PCR using iRepertoire HTBI primers to build TCR beta libraries. TCRdb called the multiplex PCR reads again in MiXCR, with one record for every CDR3 protein. The sample has 400,000 to 650,000 distinct CDR3 sequences; roughly 15% are singletons. These data were also filed under a second study, of T cells in Graves' hyperthyroidism and ophthalmopathy.

The input for sequencing was peripheral blood mononuclear cells (PBMCs), taken at new diagnosis, from a patient treated with antithyroid drugs. The origin of the receptors is a woman aged 35 to 59 with Graves disease.

This clonotype came up many times. This sequence joins TRBV28 and TRBJ2-2; perhaps TRBD2 as D (5 bases). The V end was cut by 6 bases, the J end by 2 bases, with 13 bases between. The CDR3 consists of 15 residues. In germline, CDR1 is MDHEN, CDR2 SYDVKM. CDR3 sequence reads: CASSLGGRNTGELFF. The CDR3 DNA reads as TGTGCCAGCAGCTTGGGCGGGCGAAACACCGGGGAGCTGTTTTTT. Looking up the rest from reference TRBV28 and TRBJ2-2 gives the full variable domain: DVKVTQSSRYLVKRTGEKVFLECVQDMDHENMFWYRQDPGLGLRLIYFSYDVKMKEKGDIPEGYSVSREKKERFSLILESASTNQTSMYLCASSLGGRNTGELFFGEGSRLTVL.

The rearrangement joins TRBV4-1 to TRBJ2-5; a weak D match, TRBD2 (5 bases). Germline assignment: CDR1 MGHRA and CDR2 YSYEKL. The CDR3 loop spans 16 amino acids. The V end lost 0 bases, the J end lost 9 bases, and 20 bases lay between the germline ends. CDR3 DNA: TGCGCCAGCAGCCAAGAAACAATCAGCGGTCATACGGCCCAGTACTTC. Encoded protein: CASSQETISGHTAQYF.

This clonotype occurred many times. The J gene is TRBJ2-7, the V gene TRBV18, with D tentatively TRBD2 (6 bases). The CDR3 spans 13 residues. V lost 6 bases, J lost 5 bases, and 14 bases lay in between. Germline CDR1 and CDR2: KGHSH and LQKENI. The CDR3 sequence is CASSRDWRDEQYF. The CDR3 DNA sequence: TGTGCCAGCTCCCGGGACTGGAGGGACGAGCAGTACTTC.

As to this clonotype: Its ends do not fully match the called genes, so a read error is possible. The V gene is TRBV5-1, the J gene TRBJ2-7; D unclear. This CDR3 has 10 residues. Germline-derived CDR1 and CDR2 are SGHRS and YFSETQ. This CDR3 reads CASSLGRRDF. In DNA, the CDR3 is TGCGCCAGCAGCTTGGGACGCCGGGACTTC.

This clonotype has more than one count but fewer than ten. This rearrangement joins TRBV19 to TRBJ2-2; 11 positions agree with TRBD2. This CDR3 comprises 15 residues. The V and J ends lost 3 bases and 5 bases, in that order; junction bases with no gene match: 2. Germline CDR1 is LNHDA and CDR2 is SQIVND (reference sequence). The CDR3 nucleotides read TGTGCCAGTAGTATTACTAGCGGGAGAACCGGGGAGCTGTTTTTT. This translates into CASSITSGRTGELFF.

This clonotype was picked up many times. The junction departs from germline at one end; a sequencing error may be responsible. The chain employs TRBV30 and TRBJ1-1; D remains unclear. Germline assignment: CDR1 GTSNPN and CDR2 SVGIG (reference sequence). The CDR3 loop spans 12 amino acids. The CDR3 bases are TGTGCCTGGAGTGACAAAGGGCCCCCGACCCGTTTT. This gives the protein CAWSDKGPPTRF.

This clonotype was seen many times. V gene TRBV28 combines with J gene TRBJ2-1; tentatively, D is TRBD2 (5 bases). This CDR3 is built from 13 residues. The V end was cut by 6 bases, the J end by 4 bases, with 10 bases between. Germline V gene lookup returns CDR1 MDHEN and CDR2 SYDVKM. CDR3 in DNA: TGTGCCAGCAGCCTCCCGGGGTACAATGAGCAGTTCTTC. Protein product: CASSLPGYNEQFF.

This clonotype was observed at least ten times. The rearrangement uses TRBV2 and TRBJ1-5; D uncertain. Germline V lookup: CDR1 SNHLY, CDR2 FYNNEI. The CDR3 extends over 13 amino acids. The V and J ends lost 7 bases and 6 bases respectively, with 13 bases between them. This CDR3 reads CASTPREIQPQHF. CDR3 DNA: TGTGCCAGCACCCCCCGAGAAATTCAGCCCCAGCATTTT.

In its sample, this clonotype was seen many times. The chain combines TRBV12-3 or TRBV12-4 with TRBJ1-4; possibly TRBD1 for D (5 bases). The CDR3 contains 15 residues. V lost 1 base to trimming and J lost 7 bases, with 13 bases between them. The CDR3 spells CASSLVGWQGEKLFF. CDR3 coding DNA: TGTGCCAGCAGTTTAGTAGGGTGGCAGGGTGAAAAACTGTTTTTT.

This clonotype was counted ten times or more. The V and J genes are TRBV19 and TRBJ1-5; tentatively, D is TRBD1 (5 bases). The CDR3 extends over 16 amino acids. V was clipped by 3 bases and J by 0 bases, with 12 bases between them. Germline V gene sequence: CDR1 LNHDA, CDR2 SQIVND (reference sequence). DNA of the CDR3: TGTGCCAGTAGTATTGACAGACCGTATAGCAATCAGCCCCAGCATTTT. Translating it yields CASSIDRPYSNQPQHF.

There are many counts of this clonotype. In nucleotides, the CDR3 is TGTGCCAGCAGTCCCCAGGGACAGGGGTTAAGTTACGAGCAGTACTTC. It specifies CASSPQGQGLSYEQYF. The rearrangement joins TRBV27 to TRBJ2-7; 10 bases line up with TRBD1. V lost 5 bases, J lost 4 bases, and 11 bases stayed unmatched. From germline, CDR1 is MNHEY and CDR2 SMNVEV (reference sequence). The length of the CDR3 is 16 residues.

This clonotype was seen a few times. The CDR3 DNA reads as TGCAGTGCTAGAGGCCAGACTAGCGGATCCTACGAGCAGTACTTC. As protein: CSARGQTSGSYEQYF. This chain joins TRBV20-1 and TRBJ2-7, with TRBD2 identical over 9 bases. The germline V gene encodes CDR1 DFQATT and CDR2 SNEGSKA (reference sequence). This CDR3 has 15 residues. Losses at the gene ends were 1 base for V and 1 base for J; bases not matched to a gene: 5.

This clonotype was observed a few times. This chain uses TRBV6-1 with TRBJ2-7; the match to TRBD2 covers 8 bases. Germline CDR1 MNHNS, CDR2 SASEGT. The CDR3 extends over 15 amino acids. The junction had 7 bases not matched to a gene; V was cut back by 6 bases and J by 0 bases. The CDR3 DNA reads TGTGCCAGCAGCCGAGTTAGCGGGGACTCCTACGAGCAGTACTTC. This sequence encodes CASSRVSGDSYEQYF.

In its sample, this clonotype was seen many times. The chain recombines TRBV3-1 with TRBJ1-2; D gene unclear. The CDR3 runs 13 residues. Germline values: CDR1 LGHDT, CDR2 YNNKEL (reference sequence). The germline V and J ends were trimmed by 3 bases and 4 bases, with 9 bases remaining between them. CDR3 residues: CASSHGPTYGYTF. CDR3 sequence (DNA): TGTGCCAGCAGCCACGGACCAACCTATGGCTACACCTTC.

The table lists this clonotype with a few counts. J is TRBJ2-7 and V is TRBV7-9; 7 bases map to TRBD1. This CDR3 has 12 residues. CDR1 is SEHNR and CDR2 is FQNEAQ in the germline V gene (reference sequence). Trimming at V came to 4 bases and at J to 10 bases, leaving 7 bases not matched to a gene. The DNA for the CDR3 is TGTGCCAGCAGCTCAGACAGGGACCGACAGTACTTC. Translating it yields CASSSDRDRQYF.

This clonotype was seen ten or more times. The V and J genes are TRBV12-3 or TRBV12-4 and TRBJ1-5; a possible D gene is TRBD1 (5 bases). V lost 2 bases to trimming and J lost 5 bases, with 7 bases between them. The CDR3 is 13 residues long. The CDR3 loop reads CASSLWGYQPQHF. In DNA form, the CDR3 reads TGTGCCAGCAGTTTATGGGGGTATCAGCCCCAGCATTTT.

Many counts were recorded for this clonotype. The genes are TRBV6-1 and TRBJ1-1; D remains ambiguous. Germline assignment: CDR1 MNHNS and CDR2 SASEGT. Trimming took 6 bases from V and 11 from J, leaving 16 bases between them. The CDR3 is 12 residues long. The CDR3 bases are TGTGCCAGCAGCCCGCTCCCCACGGGGGCTTTCTTT. This codes for CASSPLPTGAFF.

Comment on this clonotype: Germline and junction disagree at one end, which may indicate a read error. The chain employs TRBV12-5 and TRBJ1-5, with 7 positions matching TRBD1. The CDR3 runs to 17 residues. Germline-derived CDR1 and CDR2 are LGHNT and FRNRAP. CDR3 DNA sequence: TGTGCTAGTGGTTCTAGGACAGGTGTGAATAGCAATCAGCCCCCGCATTTT. Translating gives CASGSRTGVNSNQPPHF.

This clonotype was counted only a few times. One end of the junction fails to match germline, which may point to a read error. The chain couples TRBV12-3 or TRBV12-4 to TRBJ2-5; D gene unclear. The CDR3 covers 13 residues. CDR3 loop: CAGSSRVQETQYF. The CDR3, as DNA: TGTGCCGGCAGTTCCCGGGTCCAAGAGACCCAGTACTTC.

This clonotype was seen a few times. The CDR3 here is CASSLVSVYDTQYF. CDR3 bases: TGCGCCAGCAGCTTGGTGAGTGTCTACGATACGCAGTATTTT. The chain uses TRBV5-1 and TRBJ2-3; D remains unclear. The CDR3 has 14 residues. With 0 bases removed from V and 6 bases from J, the gap between germline ends came to 11 bases. Germline V gives CDR1 SGHRS, CDR2 YFSETQ.